This is a list of T cell receptor beta chains from one sample in a study of cytomegalovirus exposure and HLA in healthy donors. Produced via immunoSEQ multiplex PCR; TCRdb's table is partial and in-frame only. The sample carries about 130,000 clones, about 74% recorded once. The specimen sequenced was PBMCs. These receptor sequences come from a man younger than 35 in good health and CMV-seropositive. CDR3s include the opening cysteine and the closing phenylalanine or tryptophan. The order of the fields is clone size, V gene, J gene, D gene, CDR3 DNA, CDR3 protein. A D gene is named only where the DNA matches it firmly. Clone size is stated in some rows and not others, as once, few, many or a class when expanded.

size: .; V: TRBV4-2; J: TRBJ2-5; D: .; DNA: TGTGCCAGCAGCCAAGCGGTCTCAGAGACCCAGTACTTC; CDR3: CASSQAVSETQYF
size: .; V: TRBV10-2; J: TRBJ1-1; D: .; DNA: TGCGCCAGCAGGCCCTCACAGAATTTGAACACTGAAGCTTTCTTT; CDR3: CASRPSQNLNTEAFF
size: once; V: TRBV6-1; J: TRBJ2-1; D: .; DNA: TGTGCCAGCAGTGATCGACAGGGGAGGGATGAGCAGTTCTTC; CDR3: CASSDRQGRDEQFF
size: .; V: TRBV28; J: TRBJ1-5; D: TRBD1; DNA: TGTGCCAGCAGTCGCCAGACAGGGGTAAGAGGTCAGCCCCAGCATTTT; CDR3: CASSRQTGVRGQPQHF
size: .; V: TRBV11-1; J: TRBJ1-2; D: .; DNA: TGTGCCAGCAGCCCTCCCGGGGAAGGCTGGGTCTATGGCTACACCTTC; CDR3: CASSPPGEGWVYGYTF
size: .; V: TRBV7-6; J: TRBJ2-3; D: .; DNA: TGTGCCAGCAGCTTGGTTGGTGCGGATACGCAGTATTTT; CDR3: CASSLVGADTQYF
size: .; V: TRBV11-2; J: TRBJ2-7; D: .; DNA: TGTGCCAGCAGCTTAGTGGGGGCGCGGAGGTACGAGCAGTACTTC; CDR3: CASSLVGARRYEQYF
size: .; V: TRBV5-4; J: TRBJ2-2; D: TRBD2; DNA: TGTGCCAGCAGCTCCGACTACCCCGGGGGGGCCGGGGAGCTGTTTTTT; CDR3: CASSSDYPGGAGELFF
size: .; V: TRBV29-1; J: TRBJ2-1; D: TRBD1; DNA: TGCAGCGTTGCACCGGGACAGCCCTACAATGAGCAGTTCTTC; CDR3: CSVAPGQPYNEQFF
size: .; V: TRBV19; J: TRBJ1-1; D: .; DNA: TGTGCCAGTAGTCTACCCTACGGGACAAGGGGCCCTTGGGACACTGAAGCTTTCTTT; CDR3: CASSLPYGTRGPWDTEAFF
size: .; V: TRBV7-8; J: TRBJ2-2; D: .; DNA: TGTGCCAGCCTCTCTTGGGAGAGGGCCGGGGAGCTGTTTTTT; CDR3: CASLSWERAGELFF
size: .; V: TRBV5-4; J: TRBJ2-6; D: .; DNA: TGTGCCAGCAGCTTGGCCCTGGGGGCGGCTGGGGCCAACGTCCTGACTTTC; CDR3: CASSLALGAAGANVLTF
size: once; V: TRBV28; J: TRBJ1-5; D: TRBD1; DNA: TGTGCCAGCAGTTCCCGGACAGGGGCACCCAATCAGCCCCAGCATTTT; CDR3: CASSSRTGAPNQPQHF
size: .; V: TRBV7-3; J: TRBJ1-1; D: .; DNA: TGTGCCAGCAGCAGGGAGGGGCTTTCGAACACTGAAGCTTTCTTT; CDR3: CASSREGLSNTEAFF
size: .; V: TRBV11-2; J: TRBJ2-1; D: .; DNA: TGTGCCAGCAGCTCTCGTCCGTCTAGCTCCTACAATGAGCAGTTCTTC; CDR3: CASSSRPSSSYNEQFF
size: .; V: TRBV6-5; J: TRBJ2-5; D: .; DNA: TGTGCCAGCAGTCGTGGGAGCCAAACCCCACGGCAGTACTTC; CDR3: CASSRGSQTPRQYF
size: .; V: TRBV9; J: TRBJ1-5; D: TRBD1; DNA: TGTGCCAGCAGCGCGACAGGGATTAGCAATCAGCCCCAGCATTTT; CDR3: CASSATGISNQPQHF
size: few; V: TRBV11-2; J: TRBJ1-1; D: .; DNA: TGTGCCAGCAGCTCTCCCTCCGGAGGCTGGGCTTTCTTT; CDR3: CASSSPSGGWAFF
size: .; V: TRBV6-6; J: TRBJ2-5; D: TRBD2; DNA: TGTGCCAGCAGATTGGGGGGGGATGAGACCCAGTACTTC; CDR3: CASRLGGDETQYF
size: .; V: TRBV6-1; J: TRBJ2-7; D: TRBD1; DNA: TGTGCCAGCAGTCCACAAGGGACAGCTCCTTACGAGCAGTACTTC; CDR3: CASSPQGTAPYEQYF
size: .; V: TRBV11-2; J: TRBJ2-3; D: TRBD1; DNA: TGTGCCAGCAGCTTAAGTGCGACAGGGGTTACGGATACGCAGTATTTT; CDR3: CASSLSATGVTDTQYF
size: few; V: TRBV15; J: TRBJ2-1; D: TRBD2; DNA: TGTGCCACCAGACTAGCGGGAGGACTATACAATGAGCAGTTCTTC; CDR3: CATRLAGGLYNEQFF
size: .; V: TRBV5-6; J: TRBJ1-2; D: TRBD1; DNA: TGTGCCAGCAGCTGGAGGGACAGGCAACGTTCCGGCTACACCTTC; CDR3: CASSWRDRQRSGYTF
size: once; V: TRBV6-6; J: TRBJ1-4; D: .; DNA: TGTGCCAGCAGTTACCGAGGCAAGAATGAAAAACTGTTTTTT; CDR3: CASSYRGKNEKLFF
size: .; V: TRBV6-5; J: TRBJ2-2; D: TRBD1; DNA: TGTGCCAGCTCAATCAGGGGGAATACCGGGGAGCTGTTTTTT; CDR3: CASSIRGNTGELFF
size: .; V: TRBV27; J: TRBJ1-2; D: .; DNA: TGTGCCAGCAGTTCCAAATCGACAGGAGCCTCTCACTATGGCTACACCTTC; CDR3: CASSSKSTGASHYGYTF
size: .; V: TRBV29-1; J: TRBJ2-6; D: TRBD1; DNA: TGCAGCGTGAGGACAGGGGGCCTCTCTGGGGCCAACGTCCTGACTTTC; CDR3: CSVRTGGLSGANVLTF
size: .; V: TRBV6-1; J: TRBJ2-1; D: TRBD2; DNA: TGTGCCAGCAGAAGCGGGAACTACAATGAGCAGTTCTTC; CDR3: CASRSGNYNEQFF
size: .; V: TRBV27; J: TRBJ1-2; D: .; DNA: TGTGCCAGCAGTCCCCTACAGGGAAACTATGGCTACACCTTC; CDR3: CASSPLQGNYGYTF
size: .; V: TRBV2; J: TRBJ2-7; D: TRBD2; DNA: TGTGCCAGCAGCGAGGGACTAGCCCTCGAGCAGTACTTC; CDR3: CASSEGLALEQYF
size: .; V: TRBV7-2; J: TRBJ2-1; D: TRBD2; DNA: TGTGCCAGCAGCTTTCGCAGGGGGACTAGCGGGGAGCATGAGCAGTTCTTC; CDR3: CASSFRRGTSGEHEQFF
size: .; V: TRBV11-1; J: TRBJ2-7; D: TRBD1; DNA: TGTGCCAGCAGCTTAGCCGGTACCGGGACAGGGGTCTACGAGCAGTACTTC; CDR3: CASSLAGTGTGVYEQYF
size: .; V: TRBV18; J: TRBJ2-7; D: TRBD1; DNA: TGTGCCAGCTCACCAATAGGGACAGGGGGCAACTACGAGCAGTACTTC; CDR3: CASSPIGTGGNYEQYF
size: .; V: TRBV2; J: TRBJ2-2; D: .; DNA: TGTGCCAGCACGGGGGTTCACACCGGGGAGCTGTTTTTT; CDR3: CASTGVHTGELFF
size: few; V: TRBV29-1; J: TRBJ2-1; D: TRBD2; DNA: TGCAGCGTTGATGGACTAGCGGGAGCAACCTCCTACAATGAGCAGTTCTTC; CDR3: CSVDGLAGATSYNEQFF
size: .; V: TRBV2; J: TRBJ1-2; D: TRBD1; DNA: TGTGCCAGCAATGCACAGGGGTTGGATGGCTACACCTTC; CDR3: CASNAQGLDGYTF
size: .; V: TRBV6-1; J: TRBJ2-7; D: .; DNA: TGTGCCAGCAGTGAAGGTCCGTCCGGTTCCTACGAGCAGTACTTC; CDR3: CASSEGPSGSYEQYF
size: .; V: TRBV4-1; J: TRBJ1-5; D: .; DNA: TGCGCCAGCAGCCAAGTTTACAGGTCTCGCAATCAGCCCCAGCATTTT; CDR3: CASSQVYRSRNQPQHF
size: .; V: TRBV10-3; J: TRBJ2-7; D: TRBD2; DNA: TGTGCCATCAGTCCCTCCGGGGGGATCTTTTACGAGCAGTACTTC; CDR3: CAISPSGGIFYEQYF
size: once; V: TRBV11-2; J: TRBJ1-1; D: .; DNA: TGTGCCAGCAGCCCAACGGACAAGGAAGCTTTCTTT; CDR3: CASSPTDKEAFF
size: .; V: TRBV7-9; J: TRBJ1-1; D: .; DNA: TGTGCCAGCAGCCCAAGCTTGAACACTGAAGCTTTCTTT; CDR3: CASSPSLNTEAFF
size: .; V: TRBV11-2; J: TRBJ2-1; D: .; DNA: TGTGCCAGCAGTTTAGAGCCCAGGACATTCTACAATGAGCAGTTCTTC; CDR3: CASSLEPRTFYNEQFF
size: .; V: TRBV6-5; J: TRBJ1-4; D: .; DNA: TGTGCCAGCAGAGGGGCCCCTAATGAAAAACTGTTTTTT; CDR3: CASRGAPNEKLFF
size: .; V: TRBV7-2; J: TRBJ2-5; D: TRBD1; DNA: TGTGCCAGCAGCCCCCGACAGGGGGTTGGGACCCAGTACTTC; CDR3: CASSPRQGVGTQYF
size: .; V: TRBV15; J: TRBJ2-5; D: TRBD2; DNA: TGTGCCACCAGCAGGGGGGCTAGCGGGCCTCAAGAGACCCAGTACTTC; CDR3: CATSRGASGPQETQYF
size: .; V: TRBV6-6; J: TRBJ2-2; D: .; DNA: TGTGCCAGCAGTTTCCGCGGGGAGCTGTTTTTT; CDR3: CASSFRGELFF
size: .; V: TRBV19; J: TRBJ2-5; D: TRBD1; DNA: TGTGCCAGTAGTGGTCCCGGGACAGGGTTCCAGGGGACCCAGTACTTC; CDR3: CASSGPGTGFQGTQYF
size: .; V: TRBV5-6; J: TRBJ1-1; D: .; DNA: TGTGCCAGCAGCTACCGGGACAAAGTAGAAGCTTTCTTT; CDR3: CASSYRDKVEAFF
size: .; V: TRBV6-1; J: TRBJ1-2; D: .; DNA: TGTGCCAGCAGTGAAAGGGGCGCCTTCTATGGCTACACCTTC; CDR3: CASSERGAFYGYTF
size: .; V: TRBV19; J: TRBJ2-3; D: TRBD2; DNA: TGTGCCAGTAGTATATTTGGACTAGCGGGGGCCAACACAGATACGCAGTATTTT; CDR3: CASSIFGLAGANTDTQYF
size: .; V: TRBV6-1; J: TRBJ2-7; D: .; DNA: TGTGCCAGCAGTTTGGGTCCCCAGGGGTACGAGCAGTACTTC; CDR3: CASSLGPQGYEQYF
size: .; V: TRBV5-6; J: TRBJ2-7; D: .; DNA: TGTGCCAGCAGCTTGGCGGGGAGGACCCCCTACGAGCAGTACTTC; CDR3: CASSLAGRTPYEQYF
size: .; V: TRBV28; J: TRBJ2-1; D: TRBD2; DNA: TGTGCCAGCAGTTTTTGGCGGGAGGGTGACAATGAGCAGTTCTTC; CDR3: CASSFWREGDNEQFF
size: once; V: TRBV4-3; J: TRBJ1-1; D: .; DNA: TGCGCCAGCAGCCAAGATCGATTCGGGGGCACTGAAGCTTTCTTT; CDR3: CASSQDRFGGTEAFF
size: once; V: TRBV28; J: TRBJ1-4; D: .; DNA: TGTGCCAGCAGTTTGATTGGGGGGGGTGAAAAACTGTTTTTT; CDR3: CASSLIGGGEKLFF
size: .; V: TRBV27; J: TRBJ2-7; D: TRBD2; DNA: TGTGCCAGCAGTTTAGTGGGGACTAGCGTTTGGGAGCAGTACTTC; CDR3: CASSLVGTSVWEQYF
size: .; V: TRBV5-4; J: TRBJ2-3; D: TRBD2; DNA: TGTGCCAGCAGCTTCCGACTAGCAGCTAGCACAGATACGCAGTATTTT; CDR3: CASSFRLAASTDTQYF
size: .; V: TRBV6-1; J: TRBJ2-7; D: .; DNA: TGTGCCAGCAGTAGGGGACAGCGGGCCTACGAGCAGTACTTC; CDR3: CASSRGQRAYEQYF
size: .; V: TRBV18; J: TRBJ1-2; D: .; DNA: TGTGCCAGCTCACCTAATCAGGGAACTAACTATGGCTACACCTTC; CDR3: CASSPNQGTNYGYTF
size: .; V: TRBV4-1; J: TRBJ2-3; D: .; DNA: TGCGCCAGCACCCTGTTGGGCTTTAGCACAGATACGCAGTATTTT; CDR3: CASTLLGFSTDTQYF